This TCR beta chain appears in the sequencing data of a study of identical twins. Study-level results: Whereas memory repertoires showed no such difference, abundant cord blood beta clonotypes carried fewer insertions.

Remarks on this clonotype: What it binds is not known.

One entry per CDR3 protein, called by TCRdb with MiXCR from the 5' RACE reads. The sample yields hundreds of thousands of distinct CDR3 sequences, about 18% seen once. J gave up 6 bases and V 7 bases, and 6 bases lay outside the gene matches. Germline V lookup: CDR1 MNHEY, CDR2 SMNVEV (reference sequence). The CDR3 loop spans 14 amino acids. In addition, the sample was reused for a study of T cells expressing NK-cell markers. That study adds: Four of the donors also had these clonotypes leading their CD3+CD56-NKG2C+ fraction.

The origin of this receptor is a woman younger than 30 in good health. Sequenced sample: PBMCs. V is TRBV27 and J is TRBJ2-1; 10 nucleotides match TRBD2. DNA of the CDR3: TGTGCCAGCACCTTACTAGCGGGATTCAATGAGCAGTTCTTC. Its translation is CASTLLAGFNEQFF.